Each of the 3 T cell receptor beta chains below was sequenced from the same sample in a study of blood T cell repertoires in COVID-19. Method: immunoSEQ multiplex PCR; TCRdb's copy keeps in-frame clones and lacks some. The table records some 150,000 clones, 75% to 80% of them present only once. Sequencing was carried out using PBMCs or T cells enriched from blood (not recorded which). All receptors derive from a woman aged 45 to 65 who had recovered from COVID-19.

This clone has just one count. The genes are TRBV11-2 and TRBJ2-7; 8 bases line up with TRBD2. This CDR3 is built from 15 residues. Germline trimming cut 4 bases from V and 10 bases from J; bases unmatched to any gene: 15. Germline CDR1 and CDR2: SGHAT and FQNNGV. CDR3 nucleotide sequence: TGTGCCAGCAGCTACCTTTTCGGGTCGGGGGGGCACCAGTACTTC. Translated: CASSYLFGSGGHQYF. Complete variable domain (other parts from reference TRBV11-2 and TRBJ2-7): EAGVAQSPRYKIIEKRQSVAFWCNPISGHATLYWYQQILGQGPKLLIQFQNNGVVDDSQLPKDRFSAERLKGVDSTLKIQPAKLEDSAVYLCASSYLFGSGGHQYFGPGTRLTVT.

J is TRBJ2-6 and V is TRBV5-1, with D perhaps TRBD2 (5 bases). CDR1 and CDR2 (germline): SGHRS, YFSETQ. The CDR3 spans 16 residues. Trimming stripped 4 bases from V and 0 bases from J, with 11 bases between. Written as DNA, the CDR3 is TGCGCCAGCAGCCCCGGACTCTTCTCTGGGGCCAACGTCCTGACTTTC. Protein: CASSPGLFSGANVLTF.

The gene calls are TRBV19 and TRBJ2-7, with TRBD2 matching 8 bases. The ends lost 5 bases at V and 4 bases at J; junction bases unmatched: 7. Germline CDR1 is LNHDA and CDR2 is SQIVND (reference sequence). The CDR3 has 14 amino acids. The CDR3 loop is CASSLGTRAYEQYF. CDR3 DNA sequence: TGTGCCAGTAGTCTCGGGACTAGGGCGTACGAGCAGTACTTC. The complete variable domain, with remaining parts taken from reference TRBV19 and TRBJ2-7, reads DGGITQSPKYLFRKEGQNVTLSCEQNLNHDAMYWYRQDPGQGLRLIYYSQIVNDFQKGDIAEGYSVSREKKESFPLTVTSAQKNPTAFYLCASSLGTRAYEQYFGPGTRLTVT.